Presented here are 12 T cell receptor beta chains from one specimen sequenced in a study of blood T cell repertoires in COVID-19 (dated by TCRdb to the early 2020s). The receptor library was made with the immunoSEQ multiplex PCR assay. TCRdb carries this immuneACCESS record with in-frame sequences only. Its versions omit some clonotypes, under half of them owing to an unresolved V gene in the studies checked, with the rest unexplained. Across this sample there are 380,000 or so clones, with roughly 90% seen only once. The ten top clones hold 0.95% to 1.5% of the sample. The specimen was peripheral blood. All receptors come from a middle-aged man with acute or convalescent COVID-19.

The chain has TRBV5-1 and TRBJ2-1; the match to TRBD2 covers 12 bases. V shed 0 bases and J 9 bases; nucleotides not matched to a gene: 4. CDR3 length: 15 amino acids. CDR1 is SGHRS, CDR2 YFSETQ, per germline. The CDR3 DNA reads as TGCGCCAGCAGCTTGGCCGGGACTAGCGGGTCTGAGCAGTTCTTC. It is translated as CASSLAGTSGSEQFF.

The CDR3 sequence is CASSLGTSGAYEQYF. The CDR3, as DNA: TGTGCCAGCTCACTAGGGACTAGCGGGGCCTACGAGCAGTACTTC. The chain combines TRBV18 with TRBJ2-7; TRBD2 aligns across 13 bases. The CDR3 consists of 15 residues. Unmatched junction bases numbered 2, after V lost 4 bases and J lost 2 bases. Germline V gives CDR1 KGHSH, CDR2 LQKENI. The complete variable domain, with remaining parts taken from reference TRBV18 and TRBJ2-7, reads NAGVMQNPRHLVRRRGQEARLRCSPMKGHSHVYWYRQLPEEGLKFMVYLQKENIIDESGMPKERFSAEFPKEGPSILRIQQVVRGDSAAYFCASSLGTSGAYEQYFGPGTRLTVT.

This rearrangement joins TRBV4-1 to TRBJ2-7, with D perhaps TRBD1 (6 bases). The CDR3 covers 12 residues. The germline CDR1 and CDR2 sequences are MGHRA and YSYEKL. V lost 2 bases and J 5 bases, leaving 7 bases between the germline ends. CDR3 bases: TGCGCCAGCAGCCAAACAGGGAACGAGCAGTACTTC. Protein: CASSQTGNEQYF.

This sequence joins TRBV3-1 (or the pseudogene TRBV3-2) and TRBJ1-2, with 10 positions matching TRBD1. With V trimmed by 4 bases and J by 6 bases, 2 bases remained unmatched. The germline V gene encodes CDR1 LGHDT and CDR2 YNNKEL (reference sequence). The CDR3 loop spans 13 amino acids. The CDR3, as DNA: TGTGCCAGCAGCCGGGGGACAGGGGATGGCTACACCTTC. It yields the protein CASSRGTGDGYTF.

The chain has TRBV9 and TRBJ2-3, with 8 bases that match TRBD1. J was trimmed by 4 bases and V by 6 bases; bases with no gene match: 7. This CDR3 contains 14 residues. Germline CDR1 is SGDLS and CDR2 is YYNGEE. The DNA of the CDR3 is TGTGCCAGCACCCGGGACAGGTCCCCAGATACGCAGTATTTT. Encoded protein: CASTRDRSPDTQYF.

The CDR3 loop reads CASSQNPGQGFYEQYF. The CDR3 DNA reads as TGTGCCAGCAGCCAAAATCCGGGACAGGGATTCTACGAGCAGTACTTC. The rearrangement joins TRBV3-1 (or the pseudogene TRBV3-2) to TRBJ2-7, with 9 bases matching TRBD1. The J segment lost 3 bases and the V segment lost 2 bases, leaving 8 bases of the junction unmatched. The germline gives CDR1 LGHDT, CDR2 YNNKEL (reference sequence). This CDR3 region has 16 residues.

The chain has TRBV20-1 and TRBJ2-1; 8 positions match TRBD1. Trimming cost V 3 bases and J 0 bases; bases outside gene matches: 4. The CDR3 sequence is 15 residues long. Germline CDR1 and CDR2: DFQATT and SNEGSKA (reference sequence). CDR3 sequence reads: CSASPGQGSYNEQFF. The CDR3 DNA follows: TGCAGTGCTAGTCCCGGACAGGGCTCCTACAATGAGCAGTTCTTC.

The V gene is TRBV28, the J gene TRBJ2-7; TRBD1 is a possible D gene (6 bases). Germline V lookup: CDR1 MDHEN, CDR2 SYDVKM. V shed 2 bases and J shed 6 bases, with 11 bases lying between them. The CDR3 is 13 residues long. CDR3 protein: CASSLSRGGEQYF. The CDR3 DNA reads TGTGCCAGCAGTTTAAGTAGAGGGGGCGAGCAGTACTTC.

The rearrangement uses TRBV7-9 and TRBJ2-7; D is perhaps TRBD1 (6 bases). The V end was cut by 0 bases, the J end by 5 bases, with 8 bases between. This CDR3 is built from 13 residues. Germline lookup yields CDR1 SEHNR and CDR2 FQNEAQ (reference sequence). CDR3 bases: TGTGCCAGCAGCTTAGCCAGGGGCCACGAGCAGTACTTC. Amino acids: CASSLARGHEQYF.

The chain is built from TRBV12-3 or TRBV12-4 and TRBJ1-1; the match to TRBD1 covers 9 bases. This CDR3 spans 13 amino acids. V lost 7 bases to trimming and J lost 4 bases; unmatched junction nucleotides: 4. The CDR3 loop is CASNTDRGTEAFF. Here the CDR3 DNA reads TGTGCCAGCAATACGGACAGGGGCACTGAAGCTTTCTTT.

This clone came up once. V and J are TRBV13 and TRBJ2-3; TRBD2 aligns across 13 bases. The CDR3 length is 15 residues. The J segment lost 9 bases and the V segment lost 5 bases, leaving 8 bases of the junction unmatched. CDR1 is PRHDT and CDR2 is FYEKMQ in the germline V gene (reference sequence). DNA for the CDR3: TGTGCCAGCAGCACCGGACTAGCGGGAGAATCAACGCAGTATTTT. Translation: CASSTGLAGESTQYF.

The genes are TRBV7-9 and TRBJ1-3; TRBD1 agrees at 7 bases. Trimming cost V 4 bases and J 1 base; bases outside gene matches: 7. This CDR3 has 16 residues. CDR1 and CDR2 from the germline V gene are SEHNR and FQNEAQ (reference sequence). The DNA of the CDR3 is TGTGCCAGCAGCTGGGGCCCACAGGGGTCTGGAAACACCATATATTTT. It is translated as CASSWGPQGSGNTIYF.